This T cell receptor beta chain was recovered during a study of blood T cell repertoires in COVID-19 (dated by TCRdb to 2019 to 2021). As for the study more broadly: Samples covering the acute and convalescent phases of COVID-19 were provided by collaborators in the United States, Italy and Spain. A de-identified subject ID, COVID-19 status, age in years and sex were almost always included in the sample metadata. Where HLA class I and class II types were available, the types were taken from metadata supplied by the sample provider, not from assay-based typing. The material from the prospective study consisted of cDNA or gDNA derived from T cells, B-cell-depleted T cells, or PBMCs. The repertoires were released in a freely available public database intended as a resource for research on the immune response to SARS-CoV-2. The dataset comprised deeply sampled blood TCRbeta repertoires from subjects exposed to, actively infected with, or recovered from COVID-19. The samples were drawn from the first 160 participants of the ongoing ImmuneRACE study and from 1,254 subjects provided by 6 global collaborators.

The full study reports these points: The amount of clinical and demographic metadata varied by source and participant and was provided uncurated.

The germline V gene supplies CDR1 LGHNA and CDR2 YNFKEQ. V ends up 0 bases short and J 5 bases short, with an unmatched junction base count of 6. Including the terminal cysteine and phenylalanine, the CDR3 comprises 15 residues. Left in the record is the CDR3 DNA by itself, 45 bases read in frame from the first base. As concerns this clone: Its antigen specificity is not known. No quality values exist for individual bases; no much larger clone is one base distant.

Whole blood was collected in K2EDTA tubes by collaborating institutions according to the institutions' own protocols. For TCRbeta analysis, collaborator samples were shipped as frozen whole blood, as isolated PBMCs, or as DNA extracted from either sample type. The immunoSEQ Assay, a bias-controlled multiplex PCR, was used to amplify TCRbeta CDR3 regions from genomic DNA. As for the original processing: The number of nucleated cells in each sample was estimated by amplification of reference gene primers within the assay. Sequence reads were collapsed and filtered to measure the absolute abundance of every unique TCRbeta CDR3 rearrangement. Productive Simpson clonality was computed per sample as the square root of Simpson's diversity index over productive rearrangements. Imported from immuneACCESS, the table was reduced by TCRdb to in-frame sequences with V and J called. These copies leave out some clones; in studies compared against another copy, an unresolved V gene accounts for under half, and the cause of the remainder is not known. For V, J and clone size, that table is used; D and trimming come from the DNA. This sample lists 160,000 or so clones; roughly 88% were detected once. Approximately 9.4% of the sample is in the top ten clones.

The chain is assembled from TRBV4-2 and TRBJ1-1; 7 of the junction bases match TRBD1. The material sequenced was peripheral blood. This TCR came from a woman in her forties or fifties with acute or convalescent COVID-19. The nucleotide sequence is given as TGTGCCAGCAGCCAAGATCAGAGGGGGCGGACTGAAGCTTTCTTT. Its protein is CASSQDQRGRTEAFF.